This T cell receptor beta chain is drawn from a study of T cell changes during pregnancy in multiple sclerosis. Produced via immunoSEQ multiplex PCR; TCRdb's table is partial and in-frame only. The sample holds around 80,000 clones, almost 95% seen once. Germline assignment: CDR1 LNHDA and CDR2 SQIVND (reference sequence). Trimming took 4 bases from V and 4 from J; bases not matched to a gene: 7. The length of the CDR3 is 15 residues. This clonotype originated in a female donor with multiple sclerosis, enrolled in a pregnancy study. This rearrangement joins TRBV19 to TRBJ1-1; the match to TRBD1 covers 9 bases. Here the sequenced sample was peripheral blood, taken before pregnancy. The CDR3 sequence is CASSKGTGWTTEAFF. CDR3 bases: TGTGCCAGTAGTAAGGGGACAGGGTGGACCACTGAAGCTTTCTTT. Supplemented by reference TRBV19 and TRBJ1-1, the full variable domain reads DGGITQSPKYLFRKEGQNVTLSCEQNLNHDAMYWYRQDPGQGLRLIYYSQIVNDFQKGDIAEGYSVSREKKESFPLTVTSAQKNPTAFYLCASSKGTGWTTEAFFGQGTRLTVV.